This TCR beta chain was sequenced for a study of technical replicates of blood from several donors. Generated by immunoSEQ multiplex PCR, the TCRdb table keeps only in-frame clones and is missing some. The sample has tens of thousands of clones, 94% seen once. Trimming at V came to 7 bases and at J to 6 bases, leaving 13 bases not matched to a gene. The CDR3 is 15 residues long. Germline V lookup: CDR1 SGHRS, CDR2 YFSETQ. This sequence was found in a human donor in good health. The source material was T cells isolated from PBMCs. The V gene is TRBV5-1, the J gene TRBJ2-1; 7 bases fit TRBD1. This chain's CDR3 is CASSPDRVGGNEQFF. Written as DNA, the CDR3 is TGCGCCAGCTCCCCCGACAGGGTGGGCGGCAATGAGCAGTTCTTC.